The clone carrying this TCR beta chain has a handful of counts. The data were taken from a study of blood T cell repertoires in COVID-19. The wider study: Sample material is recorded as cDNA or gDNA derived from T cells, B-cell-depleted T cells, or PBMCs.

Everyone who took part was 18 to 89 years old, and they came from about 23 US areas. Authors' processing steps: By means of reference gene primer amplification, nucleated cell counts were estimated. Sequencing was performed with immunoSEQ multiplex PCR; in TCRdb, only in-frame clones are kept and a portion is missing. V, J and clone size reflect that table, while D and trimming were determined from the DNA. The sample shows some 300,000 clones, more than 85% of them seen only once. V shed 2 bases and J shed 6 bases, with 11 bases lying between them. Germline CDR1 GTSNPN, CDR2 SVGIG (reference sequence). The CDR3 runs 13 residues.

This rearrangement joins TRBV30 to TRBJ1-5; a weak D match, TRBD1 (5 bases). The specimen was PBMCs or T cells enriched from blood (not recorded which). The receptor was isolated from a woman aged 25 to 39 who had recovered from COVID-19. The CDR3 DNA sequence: TGTGCCTGGAGTACGGGGGGACCTCAGCCCCAGCATTTT. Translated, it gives CAWSTGGPQPQHF.